This is a list of T cell receptor beta chains from one sample in a study of T cell clonotyping in hematopoietic cell transplantation. Profiling relied on immunoSEQ multiplex PCR, and the TCRdb table lists in-frame clones only, not all of them. The table includes roughly 13,000 clones, 94% detected once. Sequenced here: PBMCs, sampled 30 days after allogeneic stem cell transplant. These receptor sequences come from a male patient aged 55 to 69 who had an allogeneic stem cell transplant from an unrelated donor, so the T cells may come from the graft donor. Some clones in this sample may be carry-over from other donors' samples. CDR3s include the opening cysteine and the closing phenylalanine or tryptophan. Fields, in order: D gene, clone size, V gene, J gene, CDR3 DNA, CDR3 protein. A D gene is named only where the DNA matches it firmly. Clone size appears in some rows only: once, few, many, or a class for an expanded clone.

TRBD1,.,TRBV6-4,TRBJ1-3,TGTGCCAGCAGTCTCCGGGACAGGGTTGGAAACACCATATATTTT,CASSLRDRVGNTIYF
.,.,TRBV6-6,TRBJ1-5,TGTGCCAGCAGTTACTCAGAGAGATTAGGCAATCAGCCCCAGCATTTT,CASSYSERLGNQPQHF
.,.,TRBV2,TRBJ2-3,TGTGCCAGCAACGCGGCGTGGAGGGATACGCAGTATTTT,CASNAAWRDTQYF
.,.,TRBV14,TRBJ2-3,TGTGCCAGCAGCCAAGCATCTAATCCGGGGCAGGGTCTCCCAGATACGCAGTATTTT,CASSQASNPGQGLPDTQYF
.,.,TRBV5-1,TRBJ1-5,TGCGCCAGCAGCTTGGTGCCAGACAATCAGCCCCAGCATTTT,CASSLVPDNQPQHF
.,once,TRBV11-2,TRBJ1-1,TGTGCCAGCAGCCTAGGGGTTTTGAACACTGAAGCTTTCTTT,CASSLGVLNTEAFF
.,.,TRBV10-3,TRBJ1-1,TGTGCCATCAGTGAGTCAGAACAGGGTAGAACTGAAGCTTTCTTT,CAISESEQGRTEAFF
.,.,TRBV19,TRBJ2-3,TGTGCCAGTACTCTAGGGGATACGCAGTATTTT,CASTLGDTQYF
TRBD1,once,TRBV5-1,TRBJ1-1,TGCGCCAGCAGCTTGGGACAGGGGACGAACACTGAAGCTTTCTTT,CASSLGQGTNTEAFF
.,.,TRBV5-6,TRBJ2-7,TGTGCCAGCAGCCCGGGTATGGGCGTCTACGAGCAGTACTTC,CASSPGMGVYEQYF
.,.,TRBV11-3,TRBJ1-6,TGTGCCAGCAGCACCCCACAGTGGGGCCATAATTCACCCCTCCACTTT,CASSTPQWGHNSPLHF